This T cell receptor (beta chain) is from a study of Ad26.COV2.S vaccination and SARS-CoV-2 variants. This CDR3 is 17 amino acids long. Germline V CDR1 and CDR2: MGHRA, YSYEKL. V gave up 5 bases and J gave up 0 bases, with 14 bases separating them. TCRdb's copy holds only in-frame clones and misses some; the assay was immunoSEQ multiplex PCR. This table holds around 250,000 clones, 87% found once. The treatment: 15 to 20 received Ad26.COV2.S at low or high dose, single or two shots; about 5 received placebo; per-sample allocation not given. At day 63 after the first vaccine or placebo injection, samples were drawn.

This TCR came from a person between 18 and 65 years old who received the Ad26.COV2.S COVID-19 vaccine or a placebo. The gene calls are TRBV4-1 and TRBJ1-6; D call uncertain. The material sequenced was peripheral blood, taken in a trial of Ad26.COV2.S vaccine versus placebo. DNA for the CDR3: TGCGCCAGCAGCGAAAGATTCGAGGTCTCCTATAATTCACCCCTCCACTTT. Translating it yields CASSERFEVSYNSPLHF.